These T cell receptor beta chains were read from a single sample in a study of cytomegalovirus exposure and HLA in healthy donors. Sequenced by immunoSEQ multiplex PCR; TCRdb stores in-frame clones only, minus some. The table shows over 120,000 clones, with around 81% occurring only once. Sequenced sample: PBMCs. These receptors originate from a middle-aged man in good health and CMV-seronegative. The CDR3 runs from the conserved cysteine through the conserved F or W. The D gene is left open where the match is weak. Expanded clones are given a class, and other clones once, few, many or no size at all.

>TRBD1|TRBJ1-1|TRBV11-2|-
CASSLEGDRGPEAFF
TGTGCCAGCAGCTTAGAGGGGGACAGGGGCCCTGAAGCTTTCTTT
>TRBD1|TRBJ1-1|TRBV28|-
CASSTRDSLNTEAFF
TGTGCCAGCAGCACCCGGGACAGCCTGAACACTGAAGCTTTCTTT
>TRBD1|TRBJ1-4|TRBV12-5|-
CASGLIQGSNPNEKLFF
TGTGCTAGTGGTTTGATACAGGGGTCGAACCCTAATGAAAAACTGTTTTTT
>-|TRBJ2-1|TRBV7-9|-
CASSSPGLKGAEQFF
TGTGCCAGCAGCTCACCGGGACTCAAGGGGGCTGAGCAGTTCTTC
>TRBD1|TRBJ2-1|TRBV7-3|few
CASSSSPRGRDNEQFF
TGTGCCAGCAGCTCCTCCCCCAGGGGGCGAGACAATGAGCAGTTCTTC
>-|TRBJ2-7|TRBV28|-
CASSLGALYEQYF
TGTGCCAGCAGTTTGGGGGCCCTCTACGAGCAGTACTTC
>TRBD1|TRBJ1-2|TRBV6-6|few
CASSYGTGSGGYTF
TGTGCCAGCAGTTACGGGACAGGGTCTGGTGGCTACACCTTC
>TRBD2|TRBJ2-7|TRBV10-1|-
CASSDRQTSVTYEQYF
TGCGCCAGCAGTGATCGTCAGACTAGCGTGACCTACGAGCAGTACTTC
>-|TRBJ1-5|TRBV30|-
CAWSLGGGSKPQHF
TGTGCCTGGAGCCTCGGGGGGGGGAGTAAGCCCCAGCATTTT
>TRBD2|TRBJ2-3|TRBV9|-
CASSVVASGTLTDTQYF
TGTGCCAGCAGCGTAGTTGCTAGCGGAACACTCACAGATACGCAGTATTTT
>-|TRBJ1-3|TRBV5-8|-
CASRNPGVFGTGNTIYF
TGTGCCAGCAGGAACCCAGGGGTCTTCGGCACTGGAAACACCATATATTTT
>TRBD2|TRBJ2-1|TRBV7-3|-
CASSQTSGGSQFF
TGTGCCAGCAGTCAGACTAGCGGGGGGTCTCAGTTCTTC
>-|TRBJ2-1|TRBV6-5|-
CASSSSLWAEQFF
TGTGCCAGCAGCTCGTCCCTTTGGGCTGAGCAGTTCTTC
>-|TRBJ2-1|TRBV7-9|-
CASMTDPYNEQFF
TGTGCCAGCATGACAGACCCTTACAATGAGCAGTTCTTC
>TRBD1|TRBJ1-2|TRBV19|-
CASSIGGGRALVGYTF
TGTGCCAGTAGTATAGGAGGGGGCAGAGCCCTCGTTGGCTACACCTTC
>TRBD2|TRBJ2-7|TRBV14|-
CASSQTGTSGTRQYF
TGTGCCAGCAGCCAGACCGGGACTAGCGGGACTCGGCAGTACTTC
>-|TRBJ1-1|TRBV6-1|few
CASSEDGQGWTEAFF
TGTGCCAGCAGTGAAGACGGGCAGGGGTGGACTGAAGCTTTCTTT
>-|TRBJ2-7|TRBV19|-
CASMRVGFSSVSEEQYF
TGTGCCAGTATGCGGGTGGGGTTCTCGTCGGTATCGGAAGAGCAGTACTTC
>-|TRBJ2-3|TRBV7-8|-
CASSLPRGPSTDTQYF
TGTGCCAGCAGCTTGCCGCGGGGGCCGAGCACAGATACGCAGTATTTT
>TRBD2|TRBJ2-7|TRBV19|-
CASSRVGEGSYEQYF
TGTGCCAGTAGTAGGGTCGGGGAGGGCAGCTACGAGCAGTACTTC
>TRBD2|TRBJ2-1|TRBV2|once
CASRLISGFSYNEQFF
TGTGCCAGCAGACTCATTAGCGGGTTCTCCTACAATGAGCAGTTCTTC
>TRBD1|TRBJ2-1|TRBV11-3|-
CASSSRDRGYNEQFF
TGTGCCAGCAGCTCCCGGGACAGGGGTTACAATGAGCAGTTCTTC
>-|TRBJ1-4|TRBV7-9|once
CASSPPIDEKLFF
TGTGCCAGCAGCCCCCCGATAGATGAAAAACTGTTTTTT
>TRBD1|TRBJ1-1|TRBV5-1|-
CASSVGQGYSEAFF
TGCGCCAGCAGCGTGGGACAGGGTTACTCTGAAGCTTTCTTT
>-|TRBJ2-5|TRBV15|once
CATSRDRRGQETQYF
TGTGCCACCAGCAGAGATAGGAGGGGACAAGAGACCCAGTACTTC
>TRBD2|TRBJ2-7|TRBV7-8|-
CASSYSGTSGAYEQYF
TGTGCCAGCAGCTACTCCGGGACTAGCGGGGCCTACGAGCAGTACTTC
>TRBD2|TRBJ2-5|TRBV10-2|once
CASSASGVGETQYF
TGCGCCAGCAGTGCTAGCGGGGTTGGTGAGACCCAGTACTTC
>-|TRBJ1-2|TRBV6-4|-
CASSRTANYGYTF
TGTGCCAGCAGCCGTACAGCTAACTATGGCTACACCTTC
>TRBD1|TRBJ2-7|TRBV7-6|-
CASSLGLGTGKYEQYF
TGTGCCAGCAGCTTAGGGTTAGGGACAGGGAAATACGAGCAGTACTTC
>TRBD1|TRBJ2-5|TRBV9|-
CASSVGQGQETQYF
TGTGCCAGCAGCGTGGGACAGGGCCAAGAGACCCAGTACTTC
>-|TRBJ2-3|TRBV5-1|-
CASSSGASGDTQYF
TGCGCCAGCAGCTCAGGTGCCTCGGGGGATACGCAGTATTTT
>-|TRBJ2-4|TRBV4-2|-
CASSQGDLAKNIQYF
TGTGCCAGCAGCCAGGGAGACTTAGCCAAAAACATTCAGTACTTC
>-|TRBJ1-2|TRBV7-2|once
CASSPSGNYGYTF
TGTGCCAGCAGCCCATCGGGAAACTATGGCTACACCTTC
>TRBD1|TRBJ1-1|TRBV30|few
CAWSAGTARTGATEAFF
TGTGCCTGGAGCGCCGGGACAGCGAGAACGGGGGCCACTGAAGCTTTCTTT
>TRBD1|TRBJ1-5|TRBV6-1|-
CASSDKGQGHRFQPQHF
TGTGCCAGCAGTGATAAGGGACAGGGGCATCGTTTTCAGCCCCAGCATTTT
>TRBD1|TRBJ2-1|TRBV5-4|-
CASSFGQGARDEQFF
TGTGCCAGCAGCTTCGGACAGGGGGCAAGGGATGAGCAGTTCTTC
>TRBD1|TRBJ2-2|TRBV5-4|-
CASSLQGARDGELFF
TGTGCCAGCAGCTTACAGGGGGCGCGTGACGGGGAGCTGTTTTTT
>TRBD1|TRBJ1-4|TRBV9|-
CASSAGTATNEKLFF
TGTGCCAGCAGCGCAGGGACAGCAACTAATGAAAAACTGTTTTTT
>-|TRBJ1-3|TRBV11-2|few
CASSSGQGNTIYF
TGTGCCAGCAGCTCCGGACAGGGAAACACCATATATTTT
>-|TRBJ2-2|TRBV19|once
CASYVGRGSTGELFF
TGTGCCAGTTATGTAGGGAGAGGGTCCACCGGGGAGCTGTTTTTT
>TRBD1|TRBJ1-2|TRBV4-1|-
CASSQDEGARGYTF
TGCGCCAGCAGCCAAGATGAGGGGGCGCGTGGCTACACCTTC
>-|TRBJ1-5|TRBV10-3|-
CAITPGNNQPQHF
TGTGCCATCACTCCGGGGAACAATCAGCCCCAGCATTTT
>TRBD2|TRBJ2-7|TRBV4-2|-
CASSQGLTGGIVYEQYF
TGTGCCAGCAGCCAAGGTTTGACGGGAGGGATCGTTTACGAGCAGTACTTC
>TRBD2|TRBJ2-5|TRBV6-5|once
CASSYSSGSSQETQYF
TGTGCCAGCAGTTACTCTAGCGGGAGTAGTCAAGAGACCCAGTACTTC
>-|TRBJ2-7|TRBV29-1|-
CSAPDNYEQYF
TGCAGCGCTCCGGACAATTACGAGCAGTACTTC
>-|TRBJ2-5|TRBV6-6|-
CASSWGEQETQYF
TGTGCTAGCAGTTGGGGGGAGCAAGAGACCCAGTACTTC
>TRBD1|TRBJ1-2|TRBV7-9|-
CASSTPGQGVGYGYTF
TGTGCCAGCAGCACTCCGGGACAGGGGGTGGGATATGGCTACACCTTC
>-|TRBJ2-7|TRBV18|-
CASSQNHGAEQYF
TGTGCCAGCTCCCAAAACCACGGTGCCGAGCAGTACTTC
>TRBD1|TRBJ2-7|TRBV30|-
CAWSVRGQVSDEQYF
TGTGCCTGGAGTGTAAGGGGACAGGTATCCGACGAGCAGTACTTC
>-|TRBJ2-1|TRBV7-9|-
CASSLDFFAYNEQFF
TGTGCCAGCAGCTTAGACTTCTTCGCCTACAATGAGCAGTTCTTC
>TRBD2|TRBJ2-5|TRBV12-5|-
CASGPRGGRETQYF
TGTGCTAGTGGTCCGCGGGGGGGGCGAGAGACCCAGTACTTC
>TRBD1|TRBJ1-1|TRBV6-5|once
CASRHRDRVAEAFF
TGTGCCAGCAGACACCGGGACAGGGTTGCTGAAGCTTTCTTT
>-|TRBJ1-3|TRBV30|-
CAWSVGGHSGNTIYF
TGTGCCTGGAGTGTAGGAGGCCACTCTGGAAACACCATATATTTT
>TRBD1|TRBJ2-7|TRBV4-1|-
CASSPLTGLSYEQYF
TGCGCCAGCAGCCCCCTGACAGGGCTCTCCTACGAGCAGTACTTC